A selection of T cell receptor beta chains follows, all from one sample in a study of blood T cell repertoires in COVID-19. Some clones are missing from TCRdb's copy, which holds only in-frame ones; the method was immunoSEQ multiplex PCR. The sample has some 410,000 clones, more than 75% seen once; the top ten hold 0.97%. The sample comprised PBMCs or T cells enriched from blood (not recorded which). All receptors derive from a woman younger than 45 with acute COVID-19. Both conserved end residues are part of each CDR3. D genes are given only for firm matches.

V gene,J gene,D gene,CDR3 protein,CDR3 DNA
TRBV30,TRBJ1-4,.,CAWSVGPRPAEF,TGTGCCTGGAGTGTAGGTCCCCGCCCCGCGGAGTTT
TRBV19,TRBJ1-3,TRBD1,CASNDRGRGDTIYF,TGTGCCAGTAACGACAGGGGAAGAGGGGACACCATATATTTT
TRBV6-4,TRBJ1-2,TRBD1,CASSALVGDSYGYTF,TGTGCCAGCAGTGCACTTGTCGGGGACAGCTATGGCTACACCTTC
TRBV6-6,TRBJ1-5,TRBD1,CASSPLGQALLSNQPQHF,TGTGCCAGCAGTCCCTTGGGACAGGCGCTCTTGAGCAATCAGCCCCAGCATTTT
TRBV27,TRBJ1-2,.,CASSSSTANYGYTF,TGTGCCAGCAGTTCCTCGACAGCTAACTATGGCTACACCTTC
TRBV19,TRBJ1-4,.,CASSPSGAGGEKLFF,TGTGCCAGTAGTCCCTCAGGGGCGGGCGGTGAAAAACTGTTTTTT
TRBV4-1,TRBJ2-5,TRBD1,CASSQADRDQETQYF,TGCGCCAGCAGTCAAGCGGACAGGGACCAAGAGACCCAGTACTTC
TRBV19,TRBJ2-1,TRBD2,CASSANSGGYYNEQFF,TGTGCCAGTAGTGCCAATAGCGGGGGCTATTACAATGAGCAGTTCTTC
TRBV24-1,TRBJ1-4,.,CATSDPGREGEKLFF,TGTGCCACCAGTGATCCGGGGCGGGAGGGTGAAAAACTGTTTTTT
TRBV7-9,TRBJ2-3,TRBD2,CASSLSTSGVRDTQYF,TGTGCCAGCAGCCTAAGTACTAGCGGGGTACGAGATACGCAGTATTTT
TRBV28,TRBJ2-7,.,CASSFVGGSGRRSYEQYF,TGTGCCAGCAGTTTTGTGGGGGGTTCGGGACGGCGCTCCTACGAGCAGTACTTC
TRBV29-1,TRBJ1-5,TRBD1,CSVGQGNQPQHF,TGCAGCGTGGGACAGGGCAATCAGCCCCAGCATTTT
TRBV6-5,TRBJ2-1,TRBD2,CASTLSGGRNEQFF,TGTGCCAGCACCCTGAGCGGGGGGCGAAATGAGCAGTTCTTC
TRBV29-1,TRBJ1-1,TRBD1,CSGTQGGNTEAFF,TGCAGCGGGACCCAGGGGGGGAACACTGAAGCTTTCTTT
TRBV19,TRBJ2-1,TRBD2,CASSIDSGVYNEQFF,TGTGCCAGTAGTATTGATAGCGGGGTTTACAATGAGCAGTTCTTC
TRBV7-3,TRBJ2-3,TRBD2,CASSLMGLPDTQYF,TGTGCCAGCAGCTTAATGGGACTACCAGATACGCAGTATTTT
TRBV5-8,TRBJ1-1,TRBD1,CASATGATTEAFF,TGTGCCAGCGCTACAGGGGCAACCACTGAAGCTTTCTTT
TRBV29-1,TRBJ2-1,TRBD2,CSVESGVSYNEQFF,TGCAGCGTTGAAAGCGGGGTCTCCTACAATGAGCAGTTCTTC
TRBV18,TRBJ1-2,.,CASSPAGANYGYTF,TGTGCCAGCTCACCTGCAGGGGCAAACTATGGCTACACCTTC
TRBV9,TRBJ2-3,TRBD1,CASSVADRGSTDTQYF,TGTGCCAGCAGCGTAGCAGACAGGGGAAGCACAGATACGCAGTATTTT
TRBV15,TRBJ2-3,TRBD2,CATSRGSGGMKQYF,TGTGCCACCAGCAGAGGTAGCGGGGGGATGAAGCAGTATTTT